This TCR beta chain was sequenced in a study of cytomegalovirus exposure and HLA in healthy donors. Germline CDR1 reads SEHNR; CDR2 reads FQNEAQ (reference sequence). This CDR3 has 14 residues. The V and J ends lost 5 bases and 6 bases, in that order; junction bases with no gene match: 9. This clone occurred once. The antigen remains undetermined. Whole-study findings and limits: In the analysis, some V segments, TRBV6-2 and TRBV6-3 included, were excluded as indistinguishable.

Primers: 60 Vbeta forward and 13 Jbeta reverse. Libraries were prepared by immunoSEQ multiplex PCR; TCRdb keeps only in-frame clonotypes and omits some of them. The sample includes approximately 120,000 clones, approximately 83% of them seen just once. The sequence came from a woman aged 40 to 49 in good health and CMV-seropositive. Sample: PBMCs. The V gene is TRBV7-9, the J gene TRBJ1-1, with 7 bases aligning to TRBD1. CDR3 DNA: TGTGCCAGCAGCGAGAAAGGGGGCGAGGCTGAAGCTTTCTTT. The encoded protein is CASSEKGGEAEAFF.